A single sample gave rise to the 27 T cell receptor beta chains below, sequenced in a study of T cell responses to AZD1222 COVID-19 vaccine. Clones were read by immunoSEQ multiplex PCR, and TCRdb kept only the in-frame ones, dropping some. This table holds some 170,000 clones, more than 85% found once. The sequences come from peripheral blood, collected 28 days after the second AZD1222 dose. These receptors were collected from an adult who received the AZD1222 COVID-19 vaccine.

This clone was counted a few times. The germline gene is not matched at one end of the junction; a read error may be the cause. V and J are TRBV30 and TRBJ2-7, with D possibly being TRBD1 (5 bases). The CDR3 sequence is 10 residues long. CDR1 and CDR2 (germline): GTSNPN, SVGIG (reference sequence). CDR3 region: CAWSRTSFHF. CDR3 DNA sequence: TGTGCCTGGAGCCGGACATCTTTCCACTTC. Full variable domain (remainder filled in from reference TRBV30 and TRBJ2-7): SQTIHQWPATLVQPVGSPLSLECTVEGTSNPNLYWYRQAAGRGLQLLFYSVGIGQISSEVPQNLSASRPQDRQFILSSKKLLLSDSGFYLCAWSRTSFHFGPGTRLTVT.

V is TRBV5-1 and J is TRBJ2-7, with 7 positions matching TRBD1. This CDR3 region has 14 residues. V trimming: 4 bases; J trimming: 4 bases; junction bases outside the gene matches: 8. Germline CDR1 SGHRS, CDR2 YFSETQ. The DNA for the CDR3 is TGCGCCAGCAGCCCCGGGACAGAGATATACGAGCAGTACTTC. Amino acids: CASSPGTEIYEQYF. The full variable domain, with the rest looked up from reference TRBV5-1 and TRBJ2-7, is KAGVTQTPRYLIKTRGQQVTLSCSPISGHRSVSWYQQTPGQGLQFLFEYFSETQRNKGNFPGRFSGRQFSNSRSEMNVSTLELGDSALYLCASSPGTEIYEQYFGPGTRLTVT.

CDR3 DNA: TGTGCCAGCACCCCCAGTGCGGGGTACAATGAGCAGTTCTTC. This encodes CASTPSAGYNEQFF. The gene calls are TRBV7-2 and TRBJ2-1, with D possibly TRBD2 on 6 matching bases. CDR1 and CDR2 (germline): SGHTA, FQGNSA. Deletions cut 7 bases from V and 4 bases from J, with 14 bases between. The CDR3 totals 14 residues.

The DNA of the CDR3 is TGTGCCAGCTCCCCTAACAAGGGCCCTGGTGAAAAACTGTTTTTT. It codes for CASSPNKGPGEKLFF. The J gene is TRBJ1-4, the V gene TRBV18, with D unclear. Germline-derived CDR1 and CDR2 are KGHSH and LQKENI. The V end was cut by 6 bases, the J end by 7 bases, with 18 bases between. The CDR3 spans 15 residues.

This chain uses TRBV27 with TRBJ1-6; possibly TRBD1 for D (6 bases). Trimming shortened V by 4 bases and J by 8 bases, and 18 bases separated the two germline ends. The germline CDR1 and CDR2 sequences are MNHEY and SMNVEV (reference sequence). CDR3 size: 16 residues. The CDR3 nucleotides are TGTGCCAGCAGTTCCCAGGTGTACAGGGCAGATTCACCCCTCCACTTT. This sequence encodes CASSSQVYRADSPLHF.

CDR3 loop: CASSPQTGGPIEQYF. CDR3 sequence (DNA): TGTGCCAGTAGTCCCCAGACAGGGGGCCCGATTGAGCAGTACTTC. The J gene is TRBJ2-7, the V gene TRBV19, with TRBD1 matching over 10 bases. The junction had 11 bases not matched to a gene; V was cut back by 5 bases and J by 7 bases. Germline lookup yields CDR1 LNHDA and CDR2 SQIVND (reference sequence). The CDR3 covers 15 residues.

The V gene is TRBV3-1 (or the pseudogene TRBV3-2), the J gene TRBJ2-5, with TRBD2 identical over 9 bases. The germline CDR1 and CDR2 sequences are LGHDT and YNNKEL (reference sequence). CDR3 length: 13 amino acids. The junction had 6 bases not matched to a gene; V was cut back by 9 bases and J by 4 bases. The CDR3 sequence: CASSGLARETQYF. DNA for the CDR3: TGTGCCAGTTCGGGACTAGCTCGAGAGACCCAGTACTTC.

V is TRBV27 and J is TRBJ2-3; D perhaps matches TRBD2 (5 bases). V was pared by 0 bases and J by 2 bases, with 12 bases between. CDR1 and CDR2 from the germline V gene are MNHEY and SMNVEV (reference sequence). This CDR3 comprises 16 residues. The CDR3 DNA reads as TGTGCCAGCAGTTTATCACTAGGAACACACACAGATACGCAGTATTTT. The encoded protein is CASSLSLGTHTDTQYF.

This sequence joins TRBV6-5 and TRBJ2-3; D is uncertain. The germline V and J ends were trimmed by 2 bases and 0 bases, with 12 bases remaining between them. The CDR3 consists of 16 residues. CDR1 is MNHEY, CDR2 SVGAGI, per germline. CDR3 nucleotides: TGTGCCAGCAGTTACGATAGTGGTCAAAGCACAGATACGCAGTATTTT. The encoded protein is CASSYDSGQSTDTQYF.

The chain is built from TRBV30 and TRBJ1-6; tentative D call: TRBD1 (6 bases). Germline CDR1 is GTSNPN and CDR2 is SVGIG (reference sequence). The germline V and J ends were trimmed by 4 bases and 0 bases, with 13 bases remaining between them. The CDR3 length is 16 residues. CDR3 DNA: TGTGCCTGGACCCAAGGGGGTAGCTCCTATAATTCACCCCTCCACTTT. It encodes CAWTQGGSSYNSPLHF.

V is TRBV5-1 and J is TRBJ1-4; TRBD1 aligns across 12 bases. V trimming: 4 bases; J trimming: 8 bases; junction bases outside the gene matches: 18. The CDR3 is 19 residues long. CDR1 SGHRS and CDR2 YFSETQ come from the germline V gene. DNA of the CDR3: TGCGCCAGCAGCCCGCGGGACAGGGGGCGTGGAACCCAATGGGAAAAACTGTTTTTT. It yields the protein CASSPRDRGRGTQWEKLFF.

Regarding this clone: The junction and the germline gene differ at one end; a read error may be behind it. The rearrangement joins TRBV6-1 to TRBJ2-3, with 11 nucleotides matching TRBD2. Per germline, CDR1 MNHNS and CDR2 SASEGT. The CDR3 runs to 17 residues. The CDR3 DNA reads as TGTGCCAGCAGCGAAGTAGCGGGAGGGCCTGGCACAGATACGCAGTATTTT. Translating it yields CASSEVAGGPGTDTQYF.

The J gene is TRBJ1-2, the V gene TRBV4-2; 8 bases are a match to TRBD1. Germline values: CDR1 LGHNA, CDR2 YNFKEQ. The CDR3 runs to 14 residues. With 4 bases clipped from V and 8 bases from J, the junction kept 9 bases outside the gene matches. This CDR3 is CASSRTGTGQGYTF. CDR3 nucleotides: TGTGCCAGCAGCCGAACCGGGACAGGCCAAGGCTACACCTTC.

The chain combines TRBV25-1 with TRBJ2-7; a possible D gene is TRBD1 (6 bases). CDR1 is MGHDK, CDR2 SYGVNS, per germline. V lost 6 bases, J lost 0 bases, and 9 bases lay in between. This CDR3 has 13 residues. The CDR3 is CASSWDNSYEQYF. Here the CDR3 DNA reads TGTGCCAGCAGCTGGGACAACTCCTACGAGCAGTACTTC.

CDR3: CSVVVPGFRGGDTEAFF. Here the CDR3 DNA reads TGCAGCGTTGTGGTGCCAGGTTTTAGGGGGGGGGACACTGAAGCTTTCTTT. This chain connects TRBV29-1 to TRBJ1-1, with D possibly being TRBD1 (6 bases). Trimming left V 4 bases short and J 3 bases short, with 24 bases between. The germline V gene has CDR1 SQVTM and CDR2 ANQGSEA. The CDR3 totals 17 residues.

The chain has TRBV29-1 and TRBJ2-4, with 11 bases identical to TRBD1. Germline assignment: CDR1 SQVTM and CDR2 ANQGSEA. V trimming: 6 bases; J trimming: 7 bases; junction bases outside the gene matches: 5. The length of the CDR3 is 13 residues. CDR3 loop: CSVGQGASNIQYF. The CDR3 DNA follows: TGCAGCGTAGGACAGGGGGCGTCGAACATTCAGTACTTC.

The chain carries TRBV4-2 and TRBJ2-1; D perhaps matches TRBD2 (6 bases). This CDR3 region has 17 residues. Trimming cost V 0 bases and J 2 bases, with 14 bases left between them. Germline values: CDR1 LGHNA, CDR2 YNFKEQ. CDR3 in amino acids: CASSQDHGGWAYNEQFF. The CDR3, as DNA: TGTGCCAGCAGCCAAGATCACGGGGGTTGGGCCTACAATGAGCAGTTCTTC.

This chain joins TRBV27 and TRBJ1-1; 7 bases match TRBD1. Per the germline V gene, CDR1 is MNHEY and CDR2 is SMNVEV (reference sequence). The CDR3 loop spans 13 amino acids. Germline trimming cut 8 bases from V and 1 base from J; bases unmatched to any gene: 4. The CDR3 loop reads CASGWTGNTEAFF. CDR3 coding DNA: TGTGCCAGCGGCTGGACAGGGAACACTGAAGCTTTCTTT.

DNA for the CDR3: TGTGCCAGCTCCCCGGGACAAACTAATGAAAAACTGTTTTTT. Translation: CASSPGQTNEKLFF. This sequence joins TRBV18 and TRBJ1-4; maybe TRBD1 (6 bases). The V end was cut by 6 bases, the J end by 1 base, with 9 bases between. Germline V CDR1 and CDR2: KGHSH, LQKENI. This CDR3 contains 14 residues.

A word on this clone: The sample holds other DNA sequences that translate to the same CDR3. The CDR3 here is CASSLTSGAETQYF. The CDR3 region has the DNA TGTGCCAGCAGCCTCACTAGCGGTGCAGAGACCCAGTACTTC. The V and J genes are TRBV7-3 and TRBJ2-5; 8 bases agree with TRBD2. V was pared by 5 bases and J by 4 bases, with 6 bases of the junction left unmatched. CDR3 length: 14 residues. Per germline, CDR1 SGHTA and CDR2 FQGTGA. Filled out from reference TRBV7-3 and TRBJ2-5, the complete variable domain reads GAGVSQTPSNKVTEKGKYVELRCDPISGHTALYWYRQSLGQGPEFLIYFQGTGAADDSGLPNDRFFAVRPEGSVSTLKIQRTERGDSAVYLCASSLTSGAETQYFGPGTRLLVL.

The rearrangement links TRBV24-1 to TRBJ2-2; 10 bases fit TRBD1. V was clipped by 10 bases and J by 5 bases; unmatched bases: 6. The CDR3 consists of 14 residues. Germline CDR1 is KGHDR and CDR2 is SFDVKD. CDR3 residues: CATQDRGGTGELFF. The CDR3, as DNA: TGTGCCACGCAGGACAGGGGGGGGACCGGGGAGCTGTTTTTT.

The chain is built from TRBV27 and TRBJ2-7; 12 bases are shared with TRBD1. This CDR3 is 15 amino acids long. V shed 4 bases and J 5 bases; nucleotides not matched to a gene: 6. Per germline, CDR1 MNHEY and CDR2 SMNVEV (reference sequence). CDR3: CASSYLGQGAHEQYF. DNA for the CDR3: TGTGCCAGCAGTTACCTGGGACAGGGGGCCCACGAGCAGTACTTC.

The chain recombines TRBV3-1 (or the pseudogene TRBV3-2) with TRBJ2-3; 7 positions match TRBD2. The germline gives CDR1 LGHDT, CDR2 YNNKEL (reference sequence). V lost 7 bases, J lost 0 bases, and 4 bases stayed unmatched. The CDR3 is 14 residues long. The CDR3 loop is CASKKRGSTDTQYF. The DNA of the CDR3 is TGTGCCAGCAAAAAGCGGGGAAGCACAGATACGCAGTATTTT.

The gene calls are TRBV3-1 (or the pseudogene TRBV3-2) and TRBJ1-1; D is unclear. V shed 1 base and J shed 2 bases, with 8 bases lying between them. The CDR3 loop spans 14 amino acids. Per germline, CDR1 LGHDT and CDR2 YNNKEL (reference sequence). This CDR3 reads CASSQGWENTEAFF. The CDR3 DNA reads TGTGCCAGCAGCCAAGGTTGGGAAAACACTGAAGCTTTCTTT.

The chain is built from TRBV3-1 (or the pseudogene TRBV3-2) and TRBJ1-5; D may be TRBD1 (6 bases). Germline-derived CDR1 and CDR2 are LGHDT and YNNKEL (reference sequence). This CDR3 is 15 amino acids long. Trimming stripped 5 bases from V and 6 bases from J, with 17 bases between. The CDR3, as DNA: TGTGCCAGCAGCTCACGGACAGAAACTGCTCAGCCCCAGCATTTT. It is translated as CASSSRTETAQPQHF.

The chain joins TRBV19 to TRBJ2-1; perhaps TRBD2 as D (5 bases). CDR3 length: 16 amino acids. The germline V and J ends were trimmed by 4 bases and 6 bases, with 19 bases remaining between them. Germline CDR1 is LNHDA and CDR2 is SQIVND (reference sequence). The CDR3 DNA sequence: TGTGCCAGTAGTAGGACTCACCTGCGGTCTGTCAATGAGCAGTTCTTC. Translated: CASSRTHLRSVNEQFF.

The chain employs TRBV4-3 and TRBJ2-3; D is possibly TRBD1 or TRBD2 (5 bases each). There are 12 residues in the CDR3. V was trimmed by 2 bases and J by 8 bases, leaving 8 bases between them. Germline V CDR1 and CDR2: LGHNA, YSLEER. The DNA for the CDR3 is TGCGCCAGCAGCCAACAGAGGGGTACGCAGTATTTT. Encoded protein: CASSQQRGTQYF.